This T cell receptor (beta chain) was sequenced during a study of early T cells in non-severe SARS-CoV-2 infection (dated by TCRdb to about 2021). As for the study more broadly: Because TCR sequencing was done on bulk RNA from unsorted whole blood, the alpha and beta chains could not be paired.

The CDR3 holds 13 amino acids from the cysteine to the phenylalanine. Of all the DNA, just the CDR3 is kept, 39 bases in frame from base 1. The germline V gene (reference sequence) yields LGHDT for CDR1 and YNNKEL for CDR2. The trim is 6 bases for V and 6 bases for J, with a gap of 14 bases between the germline ends. The study was a case-control design nested within a healthcare worker cohort in London, UK, with weekly nasopharyngeal swab PCR tests and blood sampling. Between 23 and 31 March 2020, the week of the UK lockdown, healthcare workers were enrolled and then followed up weekly for as long as 16 weeks. Worth noting for this clonotype: This clone's antigen is unknown. The sample holds no much larger clone one base away, and base qualities are not on file.

General findings and caveats noted by the study authors: VDJdb matching was skewed toward anti-spike CD8 responses and likely underestimated virus-specific expansions, missing private and CD4 specificities.

The protocol used for the library was 5' RACE. The sequencer listed for this sample is NextSeq 500. The TCR library protocol attached unique molecular identifiers to individual cDNA molecules to correct for sequencing error and PCR bias. Both TCR alpha and beta chains were sequenced, and tight co-correlation was observed between alpha and beta sequence abundances in each sample. Per the original workflow: Decombinator V4 was used to perform V gene, J gene and CDR3 annotation of TCR sequences. TCRs were defined as expanded if a significant change between any two time points was detected under a Poisson model with p below 0.0001. TCR abundances were normalised to the total number of TCRs sequenced in each sample and reported as counts per million. MAIT TCRs were defined by TRAV1-2 paired with TRAJ12, TRAJ20 or TRAJ33, and iNKT TCRs by TRAV10 paired with TRAJ18. A search of VDJdb, accessed on 1 November 2021, was run for TCRs annotated to CMV, EBV and SARS-CoV-2, with TCRs annotated for multiple antigens excluded. In-frame beta chains were kept once TCRdb had trimmed the public reads at Q25 with fastp and called clones with MiXCR. Identical CDR3 protein sequences are pooled into one entry, listed with their most common genes and DNA. For this entry, the V and J calls and clone size follow TCRdb and not the study's own pipeline. The sample has roughly 50,000 distinct CDR3 sequences on record, 7% to 8% of them singletons. 5.8% of the sample goes to the ten largest clones.

The sequenced sample consisted of whole blood. This TCR derives from an adult who was a healthcare worker with PCR-confirmed SARS-CoV-2 infection or an uninfected control (not recorded which). The chain is made from TRBV3-1 and TRBJ1-1; matching of 6 bases hints at TRBD1 as the D gene. The DNA reads TGTGCCAGCAGTCAACAAGACAGGCCTGAAGCTTTCTTT. This sequence encodes CASSQQDRPEAFF.